The source of this T cell receptor (beta chain) is a study of monozygotic twins with inflammatory bowel disease. This CDR3 contains 14 residues. The V gene's germline CDR1 is SQVTM and CDR2 ANQGSEA. TCRdb reanalyzed the 5' RACE reads, giving one entry per CDR3 protein sequence and no DNA. Its clone listing holds about 300,000 distinct CDR3 sequences. The material sequenced was blood. The sequence came from a human donor with ulcerative colitis or Crohn's disease, or a healthy co-twin of an affected twin (not recorded which). The rearrangement uses TRBV29-1 and TRBJ2-2; TCRdb's assignment of TRBD1 cannot be checked, as there is no DNA. The CDR3 sequence is CSVMTGLNTGELFF.